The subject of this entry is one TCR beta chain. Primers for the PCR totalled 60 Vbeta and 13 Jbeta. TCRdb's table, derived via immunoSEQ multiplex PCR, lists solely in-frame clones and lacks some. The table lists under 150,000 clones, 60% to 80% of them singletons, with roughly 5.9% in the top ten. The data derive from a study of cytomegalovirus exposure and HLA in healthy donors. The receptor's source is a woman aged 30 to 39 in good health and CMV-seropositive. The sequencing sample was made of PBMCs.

CDR3 sequence: CASRASSGIQGYTF. For the CDR3, the DNA is TGTGCCAGCAGGGCCTCGTCAGGGATACAGGGCTACACCTTC. This rearrangement joins TRBV10-3 to TRBJ1-2; possibly TRBD1 for D (5 bases). The length of the CDR3 is 14 residues. Germline CDR1 reads ENHRY; CDR2 reads SYGVKD. Trimming stripped 10 bases from V and 8 bases from J, with 23 bases between.